The 23 T cell receptor beta chains reported below all come from one sample, sequenced in a study of control samples from healthy donors and cancer patients. The repertoire was sequenced with immunoSEQ multiplex PCR; TCRdb's copy has only in-frame clones and lacks some. The profile shows fewer than 110,000 clones, more than 85% of them singletons. The sequencing input was PBMCs. These receptors originate from a man aged 55 to 70 with lung cancer.

This clone came up a few times. The chain is built from TRBV6-5 and TRBJ1-5; D perhaps matches TRBD1 (6 bases). The V end was cut by 6 bases, the J end by 4 bases, with 13 bases between. The germline V gene has CDR1 MNHEY and CDR2 SVGAGI. This CDR3 contains 14 residues. CDR3 residues: CASRRGMNNQPQHF. For the CDR3, the DNA is TGTGCCAGCAGAAGGGGGATGAATAATCAGCCCCAGCATTTT.

The chain couples TRBV11-3 to TRBJ2-2; D is possibly TRBD1 or TRBD2 (5 bases each). CDR1 is SGHNT and CDR2 is YENEEA in the germline V gene. Trimming cost V 5 bases and J 7 bases, with 17 bases left between them. The CDR3 extends over 15 amino acids. CDR3: CASSKSPGQGGELFF. In nucleotides, the CDR3 is TGTGCCAGCAGCAAATCCCCGGGGCAGGGCGGGGAGCTGTTTTTT.

The V gene is TRBV5-1, the J gene TRBJ1-4; D is possibly TRBD1 (6 bases). The V end lost 3 bases, the J end lost 8 bases, and 11 bases lay between the germline ends. The CDR3 contains 13 residues. Germline assignment: CDR1 SGHRS and CDR2 YFSETQ. The CDR3 coding sequence is TGCGCCAGCAGCTCCCGGACAGAAGAAAAACTGTTTTTT. Translating gives CASSSRTEEKLFF. Drawing the rest from reference TRBV5-1 and TRBJ1-4, the complete variable domain is KAGVTQTPRYLIKTRGQQVTLSCSPISGHRSVSWYQQTPGQGLQFLFEYFSETQRNKGNFPGRFSGRQFSNSRSEMNVSTLELGDSALYLCASSSRTEEKLFFGSGTQLSVL.

The chain couples TRBV7-2 to TRBJ2-7; the match to TRBD1 covers 9 bases. CDR1 and CDR2 (germline): SGHTA, FQGNSA. V lost 5 bases, J lost 3 bases, and 5 bases stayed unmatched. This CDR3 spans 14 amino acids. CDR3 sequence (DNA): TGTGCCAGCAGCCGGACAGGGGAAGGCTACGAGCAGTACTTC. This translates into CASSRTGEGYEQYF.

CDR3 amino acids: CASSQDWGAGGVRGYTF. CDR3 bases: TGCGCCAGCAGCCAAGATTGGGGGGCAGGGGGCGTACGGGGCTACACCTTC. The V call is TRBV4-1, the J call TRBJ1-2; TRBD1 matches at 8 bases. The CDR3 is made up of 17 amino acids. Germline V gene data show CDR1 as MGHRA and CDR2 as YSYEKL. Losses at the gene ends were 0 bases for V and 8 bases for J; bases not matched to a gene: 14.

The CDR3 DNA follows: TGTGCCAGCAGCCCAGATCCCGATTCACCCCTCCACTTT. Translation: CASSPDPDSPLHF. This sequence joins TRBV7-3 and TRBJ1-6; D is undetermined. Trimming stripped 5 bases from V and 8 bases from J, with 10 bases between. Germline V gene lookup returns CDR1 SGHTA and CDR2 FQGTGA. The CDR3 has 13 amino acids.

The chain uses TRBV11-3 and TRBJ2-2, with no clear D. Trimming took 5 bases from V and 0 from J, leaving 16 bases between them. The CDR3 covers 17 residues. The germline V gene encodes CDR1 SGHNT and CDR2 YENEEA. The CDR3 reads CASSTGYAEANTGELFF. CDR3 in DNA: TGTGCCAGCAGCACTGGCTACGCGGAAGCGAACACCGGGGAGCTGTTTTTT.

The V and J genes are TRBV19 and TRBJ2-4; D is tentatively TRBD1 or TRBD2 (7 bases each). The V end lost 7 bases, the J end lost 0 bases, and 16 bases lay between the germline ends. CDR3 size: 16 residues. CDR1 LNHDA and CDR2 SQIVND come from the germline V gene (reference sequence). CDR3 DNA sequence: TGTGCCAGTACCTCAGGGGGGGAGCTAGCCAAAAACATTCAGTACTTC. Its protein product is CASTSGGELAKNIQYF.

This chain uses TRBV6-1 with TRBJ2-7, with 8 bases lining up with TRBD1. Germline CDR1 reads MNHNS; CDR2 reads SASEGT. The CDR3 is 16 amino acids. V lost 3 bases to trimming and J lost 6 bases; unmatched junction nucleotides: 13. Here the CDR3 DNA reads TGTGCCAGCAGTGATCAGGACGGGACAGGATTCGGCGAGCAGTACTTC. It yields the protein CASSDQDGTGFGEQYF.

This chain's CDR3 is CASSLTGAREAFF. The DNA for the CDR3 is TGCGCCAGCAGCTTAACAGGGGCTAGGGAAGCTTTCTTT. The chain employs TRBV5-1 and TRBJ1-1; 7 nucleotides align to TRBD1. CDR1 and CDR2 from the germline V gene are SGHRS and YFSETQ. CDR3 length: 13 amino acids. After removal of 2 bases from V and 8 bases from J, the junction contained 6 bases not matched to a gene.

In its sample, this clone was seen once. CDR3 sequence reads: CASSVLMGETQYF. DNA of the CDR3: TGTGCCAGCAGCGTACTGATGGGAGAGACCCAGTACTTC. This chain uses TRBV9 with TRBJ2-5; D is unresolved. V lost 1 base, J lost 4 bases, and 8 bases lay in between. The CDR3 contains 13 residues. Germline values: CDR1 SGDLS, CDR2 YYNGEE.

The rearrangement joins TRBV5-1 to TRBJ2-3; 7 positions match TRBD1. The length of the CDR3 is 14 residues. Germline values: CDR1 SGHRS, CDR2 YFSETQ. With 0 bases clipped from V and 3 bases from J, the junction kept 1 base outside the gene matches. The CDR3 nucleotides read TGCGCCAGCAGCTTGGCCAGGGGGACAGATACGCAGTATTTT. Protein product: CASSLARGTDTQYF.

V and J are TRBV6-5 and TRBJ1-2; possible D gene TRBD1, 6 bases. Germline-derived CDR1 and CDR2 are MNHEY and SVGAGI. Trimming took off 1 base at V and 3 bases at J, with 12 bases between the two ends. CDR3 length: 15 residues. The CDR3 DNA is TGTGCCAGCAGTTACTATACAGGGATCGACTATGGCTACACCTTC. It specifies CASSYYTGIDYGYTF.

The CDR3 is CASSRTGLNTEAFF. CDR3 in DNA: TGTGCCAGCAGCCGGACAGGGCTGAACACTGAAGCTTTCTTT. The chain carries TRBV13 and TRBJ1-1, with 8 bases that match TRBD1. This CDR3 spans 14 amino acids. V lost 5 bases, J lost 0 bases, and 2 bases stayed unmatched. The V gene's germline CDR1 is PRHDT and CDR2 FYEKMQ (reference sequence). Variable domain in full (rest from reference TRBV13 and TRBJ1-1): AAGVIQSPRHLIKEKRETATLKCYPIPRHDTVYWYQQGPGQDPQFLISFYEKMQSDKGSIPDRFSAQQFSDYHSELNMSSLELGDSALYFCASSRTGLNTEAFFGQGTRLTVV.

V is TRBV9 and J is TRBJ2-1; no firm D call. Trimming took off 4 bases at V and 6 bases at J, with 8 bases between the two ends. Per germline, CDR1 SGDLS and CDR2 YYNGEE. CDR3 length: 12 amino acids. The CDR3 DNA reads TGTGCCAGCAGCCCCCCGACCAATGAGCAGTTCTTC. Its translation: CASSPPTNEQFF.

This clone was seen a single time. The chain uses TRBV30 and TRBJ2-2, with D perhaps matching TRBD2 (7 bases). The CDR3 totals 15 residues. Per the germline V gene, CDR1 is GTSNPN and CDR2 is SVGIG (reference sequence). V gave up 3 bases and J gave up 6 bases, with 17 bases separating them. The CDR3 nucleotides are TGTGCCTGGAGGGGGGGGCCCGTGGGTCCCGGGGAGCTGTTTTTT. Its protein is CAWRGGPVGPGELFF.

The DNA for the CDR3 is TGTGCCAGCAACTCCGACCCTAGAGGGGGCTACACCTTC. Translating it yields CASNSDPRGGYTF. This sequence joins TRBV7-9 and TRBJ1-2; D not certain. This CDR3 is built from 13 residues. V was shortened by 7 bases and J by 8 bases, with 17 bases between the two germline ends. Germline V gene data show CDR1 as SEHNR and CDR2 as FQNEAQ (reference sequence).

The chain carries TRBV7-2 and TRBJ2-5; the D gene is possibly TRBD2 (6 bases). CDR3 length: 17 residues. CDR1 is SGHTA, CDR2 FQGNSA, per germline. The V gene lost 3 bases and the J gene lost 3 bases, with 20 bases spanning the gap. CDR3: CASSFPILSGDKETQYF. In nucleotides, the CDR3 is TGTGCCAGCAGCTTCCCCATTCTTAGCGGAGATAAAGAGACCCAGTACTTC.

V gene TRBV2 combines with J gene TRBJ1-1, with a possible D match to TRBD1 (6 bases). The CDR3 spans 14 residues. V lost 8 bases to trimming and J lost 6 bases, with 19 bases between them. Germline V CDR1 and CDR2: SNHLY, FYNNEI. The CDR3 reads CASGYTGNLPEAFF. The CDR3 nucleotides read TGTGCCAGCGGGTACACAGGGAACTTACCTGAAGCTTTCTTT.

The chain is built from TRBV5-6 and TRBJ2-7; D remains unclear. Germline V gene lookup returns CDR1 SGHDT and CDR2 YYEEEE. The CDR3 runs 15 residues. Trimming removed 1 base at V and 2 bases at J, with 13 bases between. The CDR3 bases are TGTGCCAGCAGCTTGAAAGTAGGCCTCACCTACGAGCAGTACTTC. This codes for CASSLKVGLTYEQYF.

The chain joins TRBV3-1 (or the pseudogene TRBV3-2) to TRBJ2-3; 7 positions match TRBD2. There are 16 residues in the CDR3. The ends lost 4 bases at V and 4 bases at J; junction bases unmatched: 11. CDR1 and CDR2 from the germline V gene are LGHDT and YNNKEL (reference sequence). CDR3 coding DNA: TGTGCCAGCAGCCGACTGAGCGGACTAGGCTCAGATACGCAGTATTTT. This sequence encodes CASSRLSGLGSDTQYF.

On this clone itself: Because the CDR3 is missing its conserved closing phenylalanine or tryptophan, this is likely a read error. The limits of the CDR3 on the DNA are not certain, so only TCRdb's listed CDR3 is given. This chain's CDR3 is CASSDGTGSPNL. The chain employs TRBV18 and TRBJ2-7. Germline V gives CDR1 KGHSH, CDR2 LQKENI. Both ends counted, the CDR3 spans 12 residues.

V usage is TRBV24-1 and J usage is TRBJ2-3; D call uncertain. The CDR3 totals 14 residues. V was cut by 4 bases and J by 3 bases, with 10 bases left in between. CDR1 is KGHDR, CDR2 SFDVKD, per germline. The CDR3 is CATSEAAGTDTQYF. CDR3 DNA: TGTGCCACCAGTGAGGCAGCTGGGACAGATACGCAGTATTTT.